The sequence of this T cell receptor (beta chain) was determined in a study of blood T cell repertoires in COVID-19. Details on this clone: The same CDR3 also results from other DNA sequences found in this sample.

Repertoires were generated with immunoSEQ multiplex PCR, while TCRdb's copy carries only in-frame clones and drops some. The sample lists 350,000 to 550,000 clones; roughly 91% were seen once. The germline V gene encodes CDR1 KGHDR and CDR2 SFDVKD. The V end was cut by 3 bases, the J end by 2 bases, with 5 bases between. CDR3 length: 13 amino acids. This receptor was identified in a woman aged 25-40 years with acute or convalescent COVID-19. The specimen was peripheral blood. The genes are TRBV24-1 and TRBJ2-3; D is undetermined. CDR3 sequence (DNA): TGTGCCACCAGTGATCCTCCCACAGATACGCAGTATTTT. This codes for CATSDPPTDTQYF.